This is a list of T cell receptor beta chains from one sample in a study of T cell responses to AZD1222 COVID-19 vaccine. Measured with immunoSEQ multiplex PCR; TCRdb has only the in-frame clones, and not every one. The sample consists of around 150,000 clones, 94% of them appearing once. Sequencing was performed on peripheral blood, taken on day 0 of AZD1222 vaccination. The origin of the receptors is an adult in good health. CDR3s include the opening cysteine and the closing phenylalanine or tryptophan. A D gene is named only where the DNA matches it firmly. Size values are once, few and many counts, or a class for expanded clones, and some rows have none.

v_gene: TRBV19; j_gene: TRBJ2-6; d_gene: NA; abundance: NA; CDR3aa: CASSIVRTTFSGANVLTF; CDR3nt: TGTGCCAGTAGTATAGTTCGGACGACATTCTCTGGGGCCAACGTCCTGACTTTC
v_gene: TRBV5-8; j_gene: TRBJ1-4; d_gene: TRBD1; abundance: NA; CDR3aa: CASSQGQGHEKLFF; CDR3nt: TGTGCCAGCAGCCAGGGACAGGGGCATGAAAAACTGTTTTTT
v_gene: TRBV6-5; j_gene: TRBJ1-4; d_gene: TRBD1; abundance: NA; CDR3aa: CASTHTGTVIEKLFF; CDR3nt: TGTGCCAGTACCCATACCGGGACAGTAATTGAAAAACTGTTTTTT
v_gene: TRBV3-1/TRBV3-2; j_gene: TRBJ2-2; d_gene: NA; abundance: NA; CDR3aa: CASSQGSEGELFF; CDR3nt: TGTGCCAGCAGCCAAGGAAGCGAAGGGGAGCTGTTTTTT
v_gene: TRBV6-5; j_gene: TRBJ2-3; d_gene: NA; abundance: NA; CDR3aa: CASSYAVNTDTQYF; CDR3nt: TGTGCCAGCAGTTATGCGGTAAACACAGATACGCAGTATTTT
v_gene: TRBV6-2/TRBV6-3; j_gene: TRBJ1-6; d_gene: TRBD1; abundance: NA; CDR3aa: CASSGDSRVNSPLHF; CDR3nt: TGTGCCAGCAGTGGGGACAGCCGAGTAAATTCACCCCTCCACTTT
v_gene: TRBV6-4; j_gene: TRBJ1-5; d_gene: NA; abundance: NA; CDR3aa: CASSEGGHSNQPQHF; CDR3nt: TGTGCCAGCAGTGAGGGCGGACATAGCAATCAGCCCCAGCATTTT
v_gene: TRBV12-3/TRBV12-4; j_gene: TRBJ1-2; d_gene: NA; abundance: NA; CDR3aa: CASSPTGNYGYTF; CDR3nt: TGTGCCAGCAGTCCTACGGGGAACTATGGCTACACCTTC
v_gene: TRBV2; j_gene: TRBJ1-2; d_gene: NA; abundance: NA; CDR3aa: CASSELGPRYGYTF; CDR3nt: TGTGCCAGCAGTGAACTAGGGCCGCGCTATGGCTACACCTTC
v_gene: TRBV19; j_gene: TRBJ1-5; d_gene: NA; abundance: NA; CDR3aa: CASSSRGNQPQHF; CDR3nt: TGTGCCAGTAGTAGTCGGGGAAATCAGCCCCAGCATTTT
v_gene: TRBV29-1; j_gene: TRBJ2-1; d_gene: NA; abundance: NA; CDR3aa: CSVVWPETRGTFF; CDR3nt: TGCAGCGTTGTTTGGCCAGAAACCAGGGGCACGTTCTTC
v_gene: TRBV11-1; j_gene: TRBJ2-3; d_gene: NA; abundance: NA; CDR3aa: CASSVRGAPTQYF; CDR3nt: TGTGCCAGCAGCGTTAGAGGGGCGCCTACGCAGTATTTT
v_gene: TRBV19; j_gene: TRBJ2-1; d_gene: NA; abundance: NA; CDR3aa: CASSRGLRSSYNEQFF; CDR3nt: TGTGCCAGTAGCCGGGGACTTAGGAGCTCCTACAATGAGCAGTTCTTC
v_gene: TRBV6-5; j_gene: TRBJ1-1; d_gene: NA; abundance: NA; CDR3aa: CASKRLNTEAFF; CDR3nt: TGTGCCAGCAAGAGGTTAAACACTGAAGCTTTCTTT
v_gene: TRBV5-5; j_gene: TRBJ1-1; d_gene: NA; abundance: NA; CDR3aa: CASSLVGRRVGTEAFF; CDR3nt: TGTGCCAGCAGCTTGGTTGGTCGCAGGGTAGGCACTGAAGCTTTCTTT
v_gene: TRBV7-2; j_gene: TRBJ1-2; d_gene: NA; abundance: NA; CDR3aa: CASSPRQGSDGYTF; CDR3nt: TGTGCCAGCAGCCCCCGGCAGGGCTCCGATGGCTACACCTTC
v_gene: TRBV6-5; j_gene: TRBJ2-3; d_gene: TRBD2; abundance: NA; CDR3aa: CASRTSGYTDTQYF; CDR3nt: TGTGCCAGCAGGACTAGCGGATACACAGATACGCAGTATTTT
v_gene: TRBV5-1; j_gene: TRBJ1-1; d_gene: TRBD1; abundance: NA; CDR3aa: CASSLGTGPNTEAFF; CDR3nt: TGCGCCAGCAGCCTGGGGACAGGGCCGAACACTGAAGCTTTCTTT
v_gene: TRBV4-3; j_gene: TRBJ1-2; d_gene: NA; abundance: NA; CDR3aa: CASSSPIRRYTF; CDR3nt: TGCGCCAGCAGCTCCCCAATTCGGCGCTACACCTTC
v_gene: TRBV28; j_gene: TRBJ1-2; d_gene: NA; abundance: NA; CDR3aa: CASSLELSGYGYTF; CDR3nt: TGTGCCAGCAGTTTAGAATTGTCGGGGTATGGCTACACCTTC
v_gene: TRBV19; j_gene: TRBJ1-4; d_gene: NA; abundance: NA; CDR3aa: CASSIQATNEKLFF; CDR3nt: TGTGCCAGTAGTATTCAGGCAACTAATGAAAAACTGTTTTTT
v_gene: TRBV6-5; j_gene: TRBJ1-5; d_gene: NA; abundance: NA; CDR3aa: CASSPGGGAQPQHF; CDR3nt: TGTGCCAGCAGCCCCGGCGGCGGTGCCCAGCCCCAGCATTTT
v_gene: TRBV7-9; j_gene: TRBJ1-1; d_gene: NA; abundance: NA; CDR3aa: CASSSNTEAFF; CDR3nt: TGTGCCAGCTCAAGTAACACTGAAGCTTTCTTT
v_gene: TRBV18; j_gene: TRBJ1-5; d_gene: NA; abundance: NA; CDR3aa: CASSPSYRGDSNQPQHF; CDR3nt: TGTGCCAGCTCACCAAGCTATAGGGGAGATAGCAATCAGCCCCAGCATTTT
v_gene: TRBV19; j_gene: TRBJ2-5; d_gene: NA; abundance: NA; CDR3aa: CASNHQGVKETQYF; CDR3nt: TGTGCCAGTAACCACCAGGGAGTTAAAGAGACCCAGTACTTC
v_gene: TRBV7-2; j_gene: TRBJ2-3; d_gene: NA; abundance: NA; CDR3aa: CASSFVGRTDTQYF; CDR3nt: TGTGCCAGCAGCTTTGTCGGTCGCACAGATACGCAGTATTTT
v_gene: TRBV5-6; j_gene: TRBJ2-1; d_gene: TRBD2; abundance: NA; CDR3aa: CASSALTSGDNEQFF; CDR3nt: TGTGCCAGCAGCGCACTGACTAGCGGTGACAATGAGCAGTTCTTC
v_gene: TRBV27; j_gene: TRBJ2-1; d_gene: NA; abundance: NA; CDR3aa: CASSPWAGNEQFF; CDR3nt: TGTGCCAGCAGTCCTTGGGCGGGCAATGAGCAGTTCTTC
v_gene: TRBV5-8; j_gene: TRBJ2-3; d_gene: NA; abundance: NA; CDR3aa: CASSLAGIGYTDTQYF; CDR3nt: TGTGCCAGCAGCTTGGCCGGAATAGGGTACACAGATACGCAGTATTTT
v_gene: TRBV27; j_gene: TRBJ1-4; d_gene: NA; abundance: NA; CDR3aa: CASSKTGNNEKLFF; CDR3nt: TGTGCCAGCAGCAAAACCGGGAATAATGAAAAACTGTTTTTT
v_gene: TRBV2; j_gene: TRBJ2-5; d_gene: NA; abundance: NA; CDR3aa: CASSGGAGETQYF; CDR3nt: TGTGCCAGCAGTGGAGGGGCAGGGGAGACCCAGTACTTC
v_gene: TRBV5-4; j_gene: TRBJ1-1; d_gene: TRBD1; abundance: NA; CDR3aa: CASSRGPNTGDTEAFF; CDR3nt: TGTGCCAGCAGCCGTGGTCCCAATACAGGGGACACTGAAGCTTTCTTT
v_gene: TRBV7-7; j_gene: TRBJ2-3; d_gene: TRBD1; abundance: NA; CDR3aa: CASSSTAGGGTDTQYF; CDR3nt: TGTGCCAGCAGCTCCACGGCAGGGGGAGGCACAGATACGCAGTATTTT
v_gene: TRBV5-1; j_gene: TRBJ1-3; d_gene: NA; abundance: NA; CDR3aa: CASSLTVSGNTIYF; CDR3nt: TGCGCCAGCAGCTTGACCGTATCAGGAAACACCATATATTTT
v_gene: TRBV6-5; j_gene: TRBJ1-4; d_gene: NA; abundance: once; CDR3aa: CASSPGTHPREKLFF; CDR3nt: TGTGCCAGCAGCCCCGGGACGCACCCAAGGGAAAAACTGTTTTTT
v_gene: TRBV19; j_gene: TRBJ1-2; d_gene: TRBD1; abundance: NA; CDR3aa: CASSIERTGVGYTF; CDR3nt: TGTGCCAGTAGTATAGAAAGGACAGGGGTCGGCTACACCTTC
v_gene: TRBV2; j_gene: TRBJ1-1; d_gene: NA; abundance: once; CDR3aa: CASGRRTDTEAFF; CDR3nt: TGTGCCAGCGGAAGACGAACGGACACTGAAGCTTTCTTT
v_gene: TRBV9; j_gene: TRBJ1-2; d_gene: NA; abundance: once; CDR3aa: CASSVDYAGNYGYTF; CDR3nt: TGTGCCAGCAGCGTAGATTACGCAGGCAACTATGGCTACACCTTC
v_gene: TRBV5-4; j_gene: TRBJ2-5; d_gene: TRBD2; abundance: NA; CDR3aa: CASSAGGAPETQYF; CDR3nt: TGTGCCAGCAGCGCCGGGGGGGCGCCAGAGACCCAGTACTTC
v_gene: TRBV15; j_gene: TRBJ2-7; d_gene: TRBD2; abundance: NA; CDR3aa: CATSRDRASGSDF; CDR3nt: TGTGCCACCAGCAGAGATAGAGCTAGCGGGAGCGATTTC
v_gene: TRBV3-1/TRBV3-2; j_gene: TRBJ2-3; d_gene: TRBD2; abundance: NA; CDR3aa: CASSRSSGGVSTDTQYF; CDR3nt: TGTGCCAGCAGCCGTTCTAGCGGGGGGGTAAGCACAGATACGCAGTATTTT
v_gene: TRBV2; j_gene: TRBJ2-1; d_gene: TRBD2; abundance: NA; CDR3aa: CASRLLAGLNEQFF; CDR3nt: TGTGCCAGCAGACTCCTAGCGGGACTCAATGAGCAGTTCTTC
v_gene: TRBV12-5; j_gene: TRBJ1-1; d_gene: TRBD1; abundance: NA; CDR3aa: CASGLVGTVGYTEAFF; CDR3nt: TGTGCTAGTGGTTTGGTTGGGACAGTCGGGTACACTGAAGCTTTCTTT
v_gene: TRBV7-2; j_gene: TRBJ2-4; d_gene: NA; abundance: NA; CDR3aa: CASRRGLAYPNIQYF; CDR3nt: TGTGCCAGCAGACGTGGCCTAGCTTATCCAAACATTCAGTACTTC
v_gene: TRBV10-2; j_gene: TRBJ1-1; d_gene: NA; abundance: NA; CDR3aa: CASSESRVGTEAFF; CDR3nt: TGCGCCAGCAGTGAGTCCCGGGTTGGCACTGAAGCTTTCTTT
v_gene: TRBV27; j_gene: TRBJ1-2; d_gene: TRBD1; abundance: NA; CDR3aa: CASSPGTRGYRGYTF; CDR3nt: TGTGCCAGCAGCCCAGGGACCAGGGGGTATCGTGGCTACACCTTC
v_gene: TRBV19; j_gene: TRBJ1-2; d_gene: TRBD1; abundance: NA; CDR3aa: CASSMAAGGPYGYTF; CDR3nt: TGTGCCAGTAGTATGGCGGCAGGGGGCCCCTATGGCTACACCTTC
v_gene: TRBV10-3; j_gene: TRBJ1-2; d_gene: TRBD1; abundance: NA; CDR3aa: CAISKSVDREQNYGYTF; CDR3nt: TGTGCCATCAGTAAGTCTGTGGACAGGGAACAGAACTATGGCTACACCTTC
v_gene: TRBV6-5; j_gene: TRBJ1-3; d_gene: NA; abundance: NA; CDR3aa: CASTGGGSGNTIYF; CDR3nt: TGTGCCAGCACCGGGGGGGGCTCTGGAAACACCATATATTTT
v_gene: TRBV28; j_gene: TRBJ1-2; d_gene: TRBD1; abundance: NA; CDR3aa: CASSSGPGQVLFYGYTF; CDR3nt: TGTGCCAGCAGCTCTGGCCCGGGACAGGTGTTATTCTATGGCTACACCTTC
v_gene: TRBV6-6; j_gene: TRBJ2-3; d_gene: TRBD2; abundance: NA; CDR3aa: CASSRTALAGVAHGTDTQYF; CDR3nt: TGTGCCAGCAGCCGGACTGCACTAGCGGGGGTAGCCCATGGCACAGATACGCAGTATTTT
v_gene: TRBV4-3; j_gene: TRBJ2-1; d_gene: NA; abundance: NA; CDR3aa: CASSQDYLRSSYNEQFF; CDR3nt: TGCGCCAGCAGCCAAGATTATCTTCGGAGCTCCTACAATGAGCAGTTCTTC
v_gene: TRBV6-1; j_gene: TRBJ2-4; d_gene: NA; abundance: NA; CDR3aa: CASSELAKNIQYF; CDR3nt: TGTGCCAGCAGTGAACTAGCCAAAAACATTCAGTACTTC